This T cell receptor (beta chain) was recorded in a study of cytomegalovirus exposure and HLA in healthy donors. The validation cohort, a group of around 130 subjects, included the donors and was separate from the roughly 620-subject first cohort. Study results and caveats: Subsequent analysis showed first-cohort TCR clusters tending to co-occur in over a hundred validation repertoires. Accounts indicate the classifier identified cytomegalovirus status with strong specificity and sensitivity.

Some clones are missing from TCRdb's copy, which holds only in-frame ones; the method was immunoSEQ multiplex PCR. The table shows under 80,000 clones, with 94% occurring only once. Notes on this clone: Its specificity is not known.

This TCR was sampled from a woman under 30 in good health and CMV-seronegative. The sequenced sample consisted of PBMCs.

CDR3 sequence reads: CASSPDRGGLGNEQFF. The CDR3 DNA follows: TGCGCCAGCAGCCCAGATCGGGGGGGCCTCGGGAATGAGCAGTTCTTC. The chain employs TRBV4-3 and TRBJ2-1, with TRBD2 identical over 8 bases. V shed 4 bases and J 7 bases; nucleotides not matched to a gene: 12. The V gene's germline CDR1 is LGHNA and CDR2 YSLEER. The CDR3 totals 16 residues.